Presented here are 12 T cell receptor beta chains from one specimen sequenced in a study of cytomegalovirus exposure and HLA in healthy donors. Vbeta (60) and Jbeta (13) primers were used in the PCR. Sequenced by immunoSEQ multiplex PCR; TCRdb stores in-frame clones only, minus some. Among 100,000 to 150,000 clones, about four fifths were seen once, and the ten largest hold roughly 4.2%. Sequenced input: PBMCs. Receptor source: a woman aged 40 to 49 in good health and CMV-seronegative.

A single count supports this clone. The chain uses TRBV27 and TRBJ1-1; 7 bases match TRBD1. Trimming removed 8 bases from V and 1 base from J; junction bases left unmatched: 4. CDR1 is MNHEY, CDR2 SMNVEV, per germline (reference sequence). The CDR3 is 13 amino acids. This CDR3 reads CASGWTGNTEAFF. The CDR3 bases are TGTGCCAGCGGCTGGACAGGGAACACTGAAGCTTTCTTT.

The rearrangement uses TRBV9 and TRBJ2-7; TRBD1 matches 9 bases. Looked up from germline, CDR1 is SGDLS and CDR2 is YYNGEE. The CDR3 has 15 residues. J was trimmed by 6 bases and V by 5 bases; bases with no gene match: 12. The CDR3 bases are TGTGCCAGCAGTTTAGGGACAGGGTCTATTGGCGAGCAGTACTTC. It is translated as CASSLGTGSIGEQYF.

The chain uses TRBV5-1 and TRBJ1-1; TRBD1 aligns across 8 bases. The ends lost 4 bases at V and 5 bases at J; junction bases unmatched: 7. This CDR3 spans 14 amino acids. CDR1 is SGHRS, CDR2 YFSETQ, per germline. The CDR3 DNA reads TGCGCCAGCAGCACCCAGGGGGCGCGAACTGAAGCTTTCTTT. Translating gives CASSTQGARTEAFF.

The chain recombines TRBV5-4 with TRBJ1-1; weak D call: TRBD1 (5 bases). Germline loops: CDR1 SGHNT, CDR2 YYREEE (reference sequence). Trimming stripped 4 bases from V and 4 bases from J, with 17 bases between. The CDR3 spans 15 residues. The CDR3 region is CASSPGGGRGTEAFF. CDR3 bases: TGTGCCAGCAGCCCGGGGGGGGGACGGGGCACTGAAGCTTTCTTT.

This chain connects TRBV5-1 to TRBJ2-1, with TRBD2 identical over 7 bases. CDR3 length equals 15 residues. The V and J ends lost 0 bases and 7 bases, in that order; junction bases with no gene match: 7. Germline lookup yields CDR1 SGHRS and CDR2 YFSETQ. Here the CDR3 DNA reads TGCGCCAGCAGCTTGGCCGAGGGAGGGCCTAATGAGCAGTTCTTC. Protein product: CASSLAEGGPNEQFF.

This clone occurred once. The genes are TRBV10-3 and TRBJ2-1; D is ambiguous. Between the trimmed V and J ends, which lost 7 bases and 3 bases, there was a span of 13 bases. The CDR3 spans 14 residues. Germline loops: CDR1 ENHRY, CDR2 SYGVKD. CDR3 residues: CAINRELDYNEQFF. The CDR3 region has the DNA TGTGCCATCAACCGAGAGCTCGACTACAATGAGCAGTTCTTC.

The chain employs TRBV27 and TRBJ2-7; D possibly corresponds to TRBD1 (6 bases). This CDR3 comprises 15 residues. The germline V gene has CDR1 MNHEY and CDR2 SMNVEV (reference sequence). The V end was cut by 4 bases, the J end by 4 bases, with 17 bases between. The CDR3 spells CASSSSGTTLYEQYF. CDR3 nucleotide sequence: TGTGCCAGCAGTTCCTCCGGGACAACCTTATACGAGCAGTACTTC.

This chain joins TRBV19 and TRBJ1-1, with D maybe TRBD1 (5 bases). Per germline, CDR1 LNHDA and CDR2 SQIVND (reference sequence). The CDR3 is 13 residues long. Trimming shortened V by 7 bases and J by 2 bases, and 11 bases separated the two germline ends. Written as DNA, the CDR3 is TGTGCCAGTACCGCGACAGAAAACACTGAAGCTTTCTTT. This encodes CASTATENTEAFF.

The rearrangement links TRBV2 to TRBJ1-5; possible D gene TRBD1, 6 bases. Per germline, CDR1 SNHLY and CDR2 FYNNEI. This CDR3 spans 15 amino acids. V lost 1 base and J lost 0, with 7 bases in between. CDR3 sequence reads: CASSEGGPSNQPQHF. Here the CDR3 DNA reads TGTGCCAGCAGTGAAGGGGGGCCTAGCAATCAGCCCCAGCATTTT.

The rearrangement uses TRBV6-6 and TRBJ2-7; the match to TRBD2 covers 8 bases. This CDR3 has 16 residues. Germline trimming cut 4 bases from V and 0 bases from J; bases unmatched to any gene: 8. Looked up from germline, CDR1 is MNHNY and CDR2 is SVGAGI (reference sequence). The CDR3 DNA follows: TGTGCCAGCAGTTCCGGAGTAGCGGGGCCCTCCTACGAGCAGTACTTC. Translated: CASSSGVAGPSYEQYF.

CDR3: CASSVVPGESTEAFF. The DNA for the CDR3 is TGTGCCAGCAGCGTAGTTCCAGGGGAGTCCACTGAAGCTTTCTTT. The rearrangement joins TRBV9 to TRBJ1-1, with a weak D call TRBD1 (6 bases). The ends were cut back, 0 bases at V and 4 bases at J, with 13 bases in the middle. Looked up from germline, CDR1 is SGDLS and CDR2 is YYNGEE. This CDR3 comprises 15 residues.

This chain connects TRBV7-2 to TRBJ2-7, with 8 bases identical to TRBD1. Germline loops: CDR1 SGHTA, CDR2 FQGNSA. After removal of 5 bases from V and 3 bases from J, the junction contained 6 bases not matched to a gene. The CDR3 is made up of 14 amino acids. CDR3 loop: CASSPGTGLYEQYF. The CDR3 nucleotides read TGTGCCAGCAGCCCTGGGACAGGTCTCTACGAGCAGTACTTC.